A single sample gave rise to the 23 T cell receptor beta chains below, sequenced in a study of cytomegalovirus exposure and HLA in healthy donors. The PCR ran on 60 Vbeta and 13 Jbeta primers. This table comes from immunoSEQ multiplex PCR, and its TCRdb copy is limited to in-frame clones, with some not included. This sample has approximately 170,000 clones, with 85% found just once. The sample was PBMCs. All receptors derive from a boy younger than 10 in good health and CMV-seronegative.

The chain joins TRBV9 to TRBJ1-6, with TRBD1 matching over 7 bases. Germline-derived CDR1 and CDR2 are SGDLS and YYNGEE. This CDR3 spans 15 amino acids. Unmatched junction bases numbered 10, after V lost 5 bases and J lost 8 bases. The CDR3 reads CASRRGGRDDSPLHF. The CDR3, as DNA: TGTGCCAGCAGGAGAGGGGGCAGGGATGATTCACCCCTCCACTTT. The entire variable domain, with the rest obtained from reference TRBV9 and TRBJ1-6, is as follows: DSGVTQTPKHLITATGQRVTLRCSPRSGDLSVYWYQQSLDQGLQFLIQYYNGEERAKGNILERFSAQQFPDLHSELNLSSLELGDSALYFCASRRGGRDDSPLHFGNGTRLTVT.

V and J are TRBV5-1 and TRBJ2-7; no clear D gene. Between the trimmed V and J ends, which lost 0 bases and 5 bases, there was a span of 12 bases. Germline loops: CDR1 SGHRS, CDR2 YFSETQ. The CDR3 contains 14 residues. The CDR3 here is CASSLGAQIDEQYF. CDR3 coding DNA: TGCGCCAGCAGCTTGGGGGCGCAAATCGACGAGCAGTACTTC.

V gene TRBV7-9 combines with J gene TRBJ1-2; TRBD1 aligns across 7 bases. Germline V CDR1 and CDR2: SEHNR, FQNEAQ (reference sequence). The CDR3 has 13 residues. Losses at the gene ends were 5 bases for V and 5 bases for J; bases not matched to a gene: 5. CDR3 nucleotide sequence: TGTGCCAGCAGCCGACAGGGCCCATATGGCTACACCTTC. Protein: CASSRQGPYGYTF. Full variable domain (outside the CDR3, taken from reference TRBV7-9 and TRBJ1-2): DTGVSQNPRHKITKRGQNVTFRCDPISEHNRLYWYRQTLGQGPEFLTYFQNEAQLEKSRLLSDRFSAERPKGSFSTLEIQRTEQGDSAMYLCASSRQGPYGYTFGSGTRLTVV.

The chain links TRBV7-6 to TRBJ2-3, with D possibly being TRBD2 (7 bases). The CDR3 has 16 amino acids. Germline values: CDR1 SGHVS, CDR2 FNYEAQ. V was pared by 6 bases and J by 2 bases, with 18 bases between. The CDR3, as DNA: TGTGCCAGCAGTGCGGGGGCCGGGGGGATCACAGATACGCAGTATTTT. Translated: CASSAGAGGITDTQYF.

The chain couples TRBV29-1 to TRBJ2-7; D is perhaps TRBD2 (6 bases). Germline V gene lookup returns CDR1 SQVTM and CDR2 ANQGSEA. V was cut by 4 bases and J by 1 base, with 8 bases left in between. The CDR3 length is 12 residues. The CDR3 DNA reads as TGCAGCGTTGCCCGGGGGTCCTACGAGCAGTACTTC. This translates into CSVARGSYEQYF.

The chain uses TRBV5-4 and TRBJ2-7, with D possibly matching TRBD1 (7 bases). Germline V gene lookup returns CDR1 SGHNT and CDR2 YYREEE (reference sequence). V shed 2 bases and J shed 2 bases, with 14 bases lying between them. The CDR3 runs 15 residues. CDR3 loop: CASSLLQGGPYEQYF. The CDR3 nucleotides are TGTGCCAGCAGCTTATTGCAGGGGGGCCCCTACGAGCAGTACTTC.

This chain connects TRBV5-6 to TRBJ2-7, with a weak D call TRBD2 (6 bases). Germline V gives CDR1 SGHDT, CDR2 YYEEEE. CDR3 size: 14 residues. The germline V and J ends were trimmed by 4 bases and 4 bases, with 15 bases remaining between them. For the CDR3, the DNA is TGTGCCAGCAGCATCGGGTCGGGGAGGTACGAGCAGTACGTC. It yields the protein CASSIGSGRYEQYV.

This clone was seen just once. One end of the junction fails to match germline, which may point to a read error. The V gene is TRBV25-1, the J gene TRBJ2-7; 9 bases match TRBD1. The CDR3 spans 13 residues. Germline CDR1 MGHDK, CDR2 SYGVNS. This CDR3 is CASSPQGAPRIFF. CDR3 DNA: TGTGCCAGCAGCCCACAGGGGGCCCCTAGGATTTTCTTC.

The chain employs TRBV5-4 and TRBJ1-1; D is possibly TRBD1 (5 bases). V lost 10 bases, J lost 1 base, and 14 bases lay in between. Germline V gene lookup returns CDR1 SGHNT and CDR2 YYREEE (reference sequence). The CDR3 has 13 amino acids. The CDR3 spells CAGREGRNTEAFF. The CDR3 DNA sequence: TGTGCCGGTCGGGAGGGACGGAACACTGAAGCTTTCTTT. Full variable domain (remainder filled in from reference TRBV5-4 and TRBJ1-1): ETGVTQSPTHLIKTRGQQVTLRCSSQSGHNTVSWYQQALGQGPQFIFQYYREEENGRGNFPPRFSGLQFPNYSSELNVNALELDDSALYLCAGREGRNTEAFFGQGTRLTVV.

The CDR3 nucleotides read TGTGCCAGCAGGCGCGATCGGGGAATTGAAGCTTTCTTT. It is translated as CASRRDRGIEAFF. The rearrangement uses TRBV28 and TRBJ1-1; no firm D call. CDR1 is MDHEN and CDR2 is SYDVKM in the germline V gene. V was shortened by 6 bases and J by 7 bases, with 15 bases between the two germline ends. This CDR3 region has 13 residues.

The chain carries TRBV2 and TRBJ2-3; 7 bases match TRBD1. Germline CDR1 and CDR2: SNHLY and FYNNEI. This CDR3 region has 12 residues. Trimming cost V 8 bases and J 4 bases; bases outside gene matches: 3. The CDR3 loop reads CASGQVPDTQYF. CDR3 DNA sequence: TGTGCCAGCGGACAGGTCCCAGATACGCAGTATTTT.

The chain employs TRBV6-1 and TRBJ2-7, with D perhaps TRBD1 (6 bases). V lost 10 bases and J lost 4, with 17 bases in between. Germline V gene sequence: CDR1 MNHNS, CDR2 SASEGT. CDR3 length: 13 amino acids. The CDR3 reads CATSRGFMYEQYV. The CDR3 DNA is TGTGCCACCTCCAGGGGTTTCATGTACGAGCAGTACGTC.

The rearrangement links TRBV5-1 to TRBJ1-1, with D possibly being TRBD1 (5 bases). This CDR3 has 13 residues. In germline, CDR1 is SGHRS, CDR2 YFSETQ. Between the trimmed V and J ends, which lost 0 bases and 11 bases, there was a span of 14 bases. CDR3 bases: TGCGCCAGCAGCTTGGAGGTAGGGGTTGACGCTTTCTTT. Its protein is CASSLEVGVDAFF.

This clone was seen just once. The chain has TRBV15 and TRBJ1-2, with TRBD1 as a possible D gene (5 bases). CDR1 is LNHNV and CDR2 is YYDKDF in the germline V gene (reference sequence). Trimming took 1 base from V and 7 from J, leaving 16 bases between them. The CDR3 has 15 amino acids. CDR3 protein: CATSRGERGYGGYTF. CDR3 bases: TGTGCCACCAGCAGAGGGGAACGGGGGTACGGTGGCTACACCTTC.

The chain combines TRBV19 with TRBJ2-7; D possibly corresponds to TRBD2 (5 bases). Trimming shortened V by 5 bases and J by 6 bases, and 14 bases separated the two germline ends. Germline CDR1 LNHDA, CDR2 SQIVND (reference sequence). This CDR3 is 13 amino acids long. The CDR3 DNA reads as TGTGCCAGTAGTGTCCTTCCGGGGAGCGAGCAGTACGTC. Amino acid sequence: CASSVLPGSEQYV.

This chain links TRBV7-6 with TRBJ2-2, with a tentative D call TRBD1 (5 bases). Germline V gene data show CDR1 as SGHVS and CDR2 as FNYEAQ. The CDR3 spans 13 residues. Trimming removed 3 bases from V and 7 bases from J, with 9 bases in between. The CDR3 is CASSLEDSGELFF. The CDR3 region has the DNA TGTGCCAGCAGCTTGGAAGACAGCGGGGAGCTGTTTTTT.

The chain joins TRBV2 to TRBJ1-1; 7 nucleotides agree with TRBD1. Germline CDR1 reads SNHLY; CDR2 reads FYNNEI. The junction had 5 bases not matched to a gene; V was cut back by 6 bases and J by 1 base. The CDR3 loop spans 14 amino acids. The CDR3 bases are TGTGCCAGCAGGCACCGGGACAGGAACACTGAAGCTTTCTTT. Its protein is CASRHRDRNTEAFF. The complete variable domain, with remaining parts taken from reference TRBV2 and TRBJ1-1, reads EPEVTQTPSHQVTQMGQEVILRCVPISNHLYFYWYRQILGQKVEFLVSFYNNEISEKSEIFDDQFSVERPDGSNFTLKIRSTKLEDSAMYFCASRHRDRNTEAFFGQGTRLTVV.

This sequence joins TRBV28 and TRBJ2-5; D not resolved. The CDR3 sequence is 15 residues long. V was clipped by 3 bases and J by 7 bases, with 18 bases between them. CDR1 and CDR2 (germline): MDHEN, SYDVKM. In nucleotides, the CDR3 is TGTGCCAGCAGTTTTACGCGGCCAAAACTGGGGACCCAGTACTTC. It specifies CASSFTRPKLGTQYF.

Concerning this clone itself: At the DNA level, this CDR3 is encoded by other sequences in the same sample as well. The V gene is TRBV27, the J gene TRBJ2-1, with 10 bases fitting TRBD2. This CDR3 contains 16 residues. The trim removed 5 bases at V and 2 bases at J, leaving 6 bases unmatched. Germline CDR1 and CDR2: MNHEY and SMNVEV (reference sequence). The DNA for the CDR3 is TGTGCCAGCAGTATTACTAGCGGGGTTACCTACAATGAGCAGTTCTTC. This gives the protein CASSITSGVTYNEQFF.

The table lists this clone with a count of one. The CDR3 reads CASSSLASGSSTDTQYF. As DNA, the CDR3 is TGTGCCAGCAGCTCTTTGGCTAGCGGGTCGAGCACAGATACGCAGTATTTT. The rearrangement links TRBV11-2 to TRBJ2-3; TRBD2 aligns across 8 bases. V trimming: 4 bases; J trimming: 0 bases; junction bases outside the gene matches: 9. This CDR3 has 17 residues. Per the germline V gene, CDR1 is SGHAT and CDR2 is FQNNGV.

The genes are TRBV7-8 and TRBJ2-7; possibly TRBD2 for D (6 bases). Germline V gene sequence: CDR1 SGHVS, CDR2 FQNEAQ. The CDR3 contains 15 residues. Deletions cut 5 bases from V and 0 bases from J, with 14 bases between. CDR3 residues: CASSTGAGSSYEQYF. CDR3 DNA sequence: TGTGCCAGCAGCACAGGAGCGGGTAGCTCCTACGAGCAGTACTTC.

V and J are TRBV7-2 and TRBJ1-1; 7 bases align to TRBD1. Germline lookup yields CDR1 SGHTA and CDR2 FQGNSA. The V and J ends lost 5 bases and 7 bases, in that order; junction bases with no gene match: 16. This CDR3 region has 16 residues. The CDR3 spells CASSRITQGVRDEAFF. The CDR3 DNA follows: TGTGCCAGCAGCCGCATCACGCAGGGGGTTCGTGATGAAGCTTTCTTT.

This clone was observed once. V and J are TRBV29-1 and TRBJ2-5, with 8 nucleotides matching TRBD1. V lost 1 base, J lost 5 bases, and 9 bases stayed unmatched. Per germline, CDR1 SQVTM and CDR2 ANQGSEA. The CDR3 consists of 15 residues. CDR3 loop: CSVEGGRGLEETQYF. The CDR3 nucleotides are TGCAGCGTTGAAGGGGGCAGGGGGCTGGAGGAGACCCAGTACTTC.